Presented here are 20 T cell receptor beta chains from one specimen sequenced in a study of cytomegalovirus exposure and HLA in healthy donors. The PCR employed 60 Vbeta primers together with 13 Jbeta primers. Libraries were prepared by immunoSEQ multiplex PCR; TCRdb keeps only in-frame clonotypes and omits some of them. The data contain around 100,000 clones, roughly 75% of them singletons. Specimen: PBMCs. The receptors stem from a male donor in good health and CMV-seropositive.

This clone was found a few times. The chain joins TRBV15 to TRBJ2-7; unclear D gene. The CDR3 covers 14 residues. The V and J ends lost 1 base and 1 base respectively, with 8 bases between them. Germline loops: CDR1 LNHNV, CDR2 YYDKDF (reference sequence). The chain's CDR3 is CATSRGRHSYEQYF. The CDR3 DNA reads as TGTGCCACCAGCAGAGGCAGACATTCCTACGAGCAGTACTTC.

This rearrangement joins TRBV28 to TRBJ1-2, with TRBD1 as a possible D gene (5 bases). This CDR3 contains 14 residues. Germline CDR1 reads MDHEN; CDR2 reads SYDVKM. Trimming took off 4 bases at V and 4 bases at J, with 13 bases between the two ends. CDR3 amino acids: CASSSGTYAYGYTF. The CDR3 nucleotides read TGTGCCAGCAGTTCTGGGACTTATGCCTATGGCTACACCTTC.

A few counts support this clone. The CDR3 spells CASSQYGDSPLHF. CDR3 bases: TGCGCCAGCAGCCAATACGGGGATTCACCCCTCCACTTT. This chain links TRBV4-3 with TRBJ1-6; no clear D. Trimming removed 2 bases from V and 8 bases from J, with 7 bases in between. CDR1 is LGHNA and CDR2 is YSLEER in the germline V gene. This CDR3 region has 13 residues.

This clone was recorded a few times. J is TRBJ2-1 and V is TRBV7-2; weak D call: TRBD1 (6 bases). CDR3 length: 16 amino acids. Germline loops: CDR1 SGHTA, CDR2 FQGNSA. With 2 bases removed from V and 7 bases from J, the gap between germline ends came to 18 bases. The DNA of the CDR3 is TGTGCCAGCAGCTTACCACGGCAGCTTACAGGGAATGAGCAGTTCTTC. Its translation is CASSLPRQLTGNEQFF.

This clone has only a few counts. The chain joins TRBV6-6 to TRBJ1-2, with 7 bases that match TRBD1. Per the germline V gene, CDR1 is MNHNY and CDR2 is SVGAGI (reference sequence). The J segment lost 4 bases and the V segment lost 2 bases, leaving 4 bases of the junction unmatched. The CDR3 spans 14 residues. CDR3 bases: TGTGCCAGCAGTTACGCGGGACAGTTCTATGGCTACACCTTC. Protein sequence: CASSYAGQFYGYTF.

The chain joins TRBV5-1 to TRBJ2-2; D is unresolved. This CDR3 contains 13 residues. Trimming stripped 6 bases from V and 8 bases from J, with 14 bases between. Germline V gives CDR1 SGHRS, CDR2 YFSETQ. The CDR3 DNA is TGCGCCAGCACCCGAGCAGACGGGGGGGAGCTGTTTTTT. Translated, it gives CASTRADGGELFF.

The CDR3 DNA reads as TGTGCCAGCAGCTTATATTTAAACCACCCGGGTGAGCAGTTCTTC. Amino acid sequence: CASSLYLNHPGEQFF. J is TRBJ2-1 and V is TRBV7-7; D ambiguous. The CDR3 runs 15 residues. V was trimmed by 2 bases and J by 9 bases, leaving 17 bases between them. Germline values: CDR1 SSHAT, CDR2 FNYEAQ (reference sequence).

In its sample, this clone was seen once. The V call is TRBV6-4, the J call TRBJ2-5; no clear D. The ends were cut back, 3 bases at V and 7 bases at J, with 12 bases in the middle. Germline lookup yields CDR1 MRHNA and CDR2 SNTAGT. The CDR3 length is 13 residues. CDR3 protein: CASSEDLRGTQYF. In DNA form, the CDR3 reads TGTGCCAGCAGTGAAGACCTCCGAGGGACCCAGTACTTC.

V and J are TRBV27 and TRBJ2-1; possibly TRBD2 for D (6 bases). With 2 bases removed from V and 4 bases from J, the gap between germline ends came to 18 bases. Germline CDR1 MNHEY, CDR2 SMNVEV (reference sequence). The CDR3 has 17 residues. DNA of the CDR3: TGTGCCAGCAGTTTAAGTCCCGGGCGGGCGGGGTACAATGAGCAGTTCTTC. This sequence encodes CASSLSPGRAGYNEQFF.

V usage is TRBV7-3 and J usage is TRBJ1-1; no clear D gene. The CDR3 is made up of 17 amino acids. CDR1 and CDR2 from the germline V gene are SGHTA and FQGTGA. Trimming removed 5 bases at V and 3 bases at J, with 22 bases between. The CDR3 spells CASSPYGSRGGHTEAFF. Here the CDR3 DNA reads TGTGCCAGCAGCCCCTACGGCAGTCGGGGTGGGCACACTGAAGCTTTCTTT.

J is TRBJ2-1 and V is TRBV6-6, with D perhaps TRBD2 (6 bases). The V end lost 7 bases, the J end lost 8 bases, and 21 bases lay between the germline ends. Germline V gene lookup returns CDR1 MNHNY and CDR2 SVGAGI (reference sequence). This CDR3 spans 15 amino acids. The CDR3 spells CASTLAGQVVDEQFF. The CDR3 region has the DNA TGTGCCAGCACCCTGGCGGGGCAAGTGGTGGATGAGCAGTTCTTC.

V gene TRBV4-3 combines with J gene TRBJ2-7, with TRBD2 matching over 7 bases. This CDR3 contains 15 residues. V gave up 5 bases and J gave up 8 bases; unmatched junction bases: 15. CDR1 and CDR2 from the germline V gene are LGHNA and YSLEER. Written as DNA, the CDR3 is TGCGCCAGCAGCGCCAATCTAGCGGCCCAAGGCAAGCAGTACTTC. It specifies CASSANLAAQGKQYF.

On this clone: Mismatch with germline at one junction end may stem from a read error. The rearrangement links TRBV7-7 to TRBJ2-5, with 9 bases lining up with TRBD1. CDR3 length: 14 residues. Per germline, CDR1 SSHAT and CDR2 FNYEAQ (reference sequence). The CDR3 DNA reads as TGTGCTAGCAGCTCGGGACAGGGACAGAAGACCCAGTACTTC. Translation: CASSSGQGQKTQYF.

The chain recombines TRBV28 with TRBJ1-5, with D possibly matching TRBD1 (6 bases). Germline CDR1 reads MDHEN; CDR2 reads SYDVKM. Trimming removed 6 bases at V and 6 bases at J, with 18 bases between. The CDR3 is 15 residues long. CDR3 coding DNA: TGTGCCAGCAGATCTGACAGGTCCTTGGGTCAGCCCCAGCATTTT. Translation gives CASRSDRSLGQPQHF.

A single count supports this clone. This chain connects TRBV5-1 to TRBJ2-3; 10 bases are a match to TRBD2. Trimming cost V 4 bases and J 4 bases; bases outside gene matches: 6. The CDR3 is 15 residues long. The V gene's germline CDR1 is SGHRS and CDR2 YFSETQ. For the CDR3, the DNA is TGCGCCAGCAGCCCAGCGGGGGGGCATTCAGATACGCAGTATTTT. Amino acid sequence: CASSPAGGHSDTQYF.

The chain employs TRBV10-2 and TRBJ2-7, with 13 bases fitting TRBD2. CDR1 is WSHSY, CDR2 SAAADI, per germline. The junction had 6 bases not matched to a gene; V was cut back by 7 bases and J by 3 bases. This CDR3 spans 15 amino acids. The chain's CDR3 is CASTVTSGGSYEQYF. CDR3 nucleotide sequence: TGCGCCAGCACCGTGACTAGCGGGGGGAGCTACGAGCAGTACTTC.

The gene calls are TRBV20-1 and TRBJ2-4, with D unresolved. CDR3 length: 11 amino acids. Between the trimmed V and J ends, which lost 5 bases and 7 bases, there was a span of 9 bases. Germline V gene sequence: CDR1 DFQATT, CDR2 SNEGSKA (reference sequence). The CDR3 nucleotides read TGCAGTGCTCCTTGGGCTAACATTCAGTACTTC. This translates into CSAPWANIQYF.

V gene TRBV7-9 combines with J gene TRBJ1-2, with unresolved D. The CDR3 has 11 amino acids. Looked up from germline, CDR1 is SEHNR and CDR2 is FQNEAQ (reference sequence). V gave up 4 bases and J gave up 8 bases, with 8 bases separating them. CDR3 DNA sequence: TGTGCCAGCAGCTGGCCGTCGGGCTACACCTTC. Encoded protein: CASSWPSGYTF.

Remarks on this clone: The sample carries other DNA sequences with the same CDR3. The V and J genes are TRBV29-1 and TRBJ1-2; perhaps TRBD1 as D (6 bases). The CDR3 has 11 residues. Trimming pared 4 bases from V and 4 bases from J, leaving 7 bases between. The germline gives CDR1 SQVTM, CDR2 ANQGSEA. The CDR3 sequence is CSVVRGYGYTF. For the CDR3, the DNA is TGCAGCGTTGTCAGGGGCTATGGCTACACCTTC.

The rearrangement links TRBV5-8 to TRBJ2-7; D remains unclear. V was clipped by 5 bases and J by 0 bases, with 9 bases between them. From germline, CDR1 is SGHTS and CDR2 YDEGEE. This CDR3 is built from 13 residues. CDR3 region: CASRLTVSYEQYF. The CDR3 DNA sequence: TGTGCCAGCAGACTAACCGTCTCCTACGAGCAGTACTTC.